These 29 T cell receptor beta chains were sequenced from one sample in a study of blood T cells in healthy people across ages. It was with a sample-barcoded 5' primer and a J-beta primer mix that a second PCR of about 6 to 12 cycles was run. TCRdb re-analysed the 5' RACE reads in MiXCR, keeping a single row per CDR3 protein. Among roughly 1.5 million distinct CDR3 sequences listed, 35% to 45% were seen once. Sample: blood. Receptors were obtained from a woman younger than 35 in good health.

This rearrangement joins TRBV7-9 to TRBJ2-4; D may be TRBD2 (7 bases). V was clipped by 5 bases and J by 6 bases, with 17 bases between them. The CDR3 covers 15 residues. CDR1 is SEHNR, CDR2 FQNEAQ, per germline (reference sequence). DNA for the CDR3: TGTGCCAGCAGCCCGAAGGGGGGGCTGGGAAACATTCAGTACTTC. Amino acid sequence: CASSPKGGLGNIQYF.

The chain links TRBV12-3 or TRBV12-4 to TRBJ2-3; 7 nucleotides align to TRBD1. V shed 4 bases, J shed 6 bases, and the junction held 7 bases outside the gene matches. The CDR3 length is 14 residues. CDR3 residues: CASSSHRGEDTQYF. The CDR3 DNA is TGTGCCAGCAGTTCTCACAGGGGTGAGGATACGCAGTATTTT.

The chain is built from TRBV20-1 and TRBJ2-7, with 12 bases matching TRBD2. This CDR3 has 15 amino acids. Per germline, CDR1 DFQATT and CDR2 SNEGSKA (reference sequence). The V and J ends lost 2 bases and 1 base, in that order; junction bases with no gene match: 3. In nucleotides, the CDR3 is TGCAGTGCTAGACGCGGACTAGCGGGGTCCTACGAGCAGTACTTC. Translation gives CSARRGLAGSYEQYF.

This clonotype was counted a few times. The chain joins TRBV7-2 to TRBJ2-3; TRBD2 aligns across 11 bases. This CDR3 comprises 15 residues. Germline-derived CDR1 and CDR2 are SGHTA and FQGNSA. V shed 8 bases and J 1 base; nucleotides not matched to a gene: 5. The CDR3 nucleotides read TGTGCCAGCGGGGGGACTAGCGGAGGCACAGATACGCAGTATTTT. This codes for CASGGTSGGTDTQYF. Supplemented by reference TRBV7-2 and TRBJ2-3, the full variable domain reads GAGVSQSPSNKVTEKGKDVELRCDPISGHTALYWYRQSLGQGLEFLIYFQGNSAPDKSGLPSDRFSAERTGGSVSTLTIQRTQQEDSAVYLCASGGTSGGTDTQYFGPGTRLTVL.

The V gene is TRBV18, the J gene TRBJ1-1; D is uncertain. The germline CDR1 and CDR2 sequences are KGHSH and LQKENI. The CDR3 is 15 amino acids. V dropped 6 bases and J dropped 2 bases, with 16 bases sitting between them. The DNA for the CDR3 is TGTGCCAGCTCCCTGCTGGACGGACGAAACACTGAAGCTTTCTTT. As protein: CASSLLDGRNTEAFF. Full variable domain (remainder filled in from reference TRBV18 and TRBJ1-1): NAGVMQNPRHLVRRRGQEARLRCSPMKGHSHVYWYRQLPEEGLKFMVYLQKENIIDESGMPKERFSAEFPKEGPSILRIQQVVRGDSAAYFCASSLLDGRNTEAFFGQGTRLTVV.

This clonotype was recorded many times. A read error may produce the germline difference seen at one junction end. The chain couples TRBV7-2 to TRBJ2-2; perhaps TRBD1 as D (6 bases). CDR1 and CDR2 (germline): SGHTA, FQGNSA. The CDR3 is 15 residues long. This CDR3 is CASSLGTSNTGELFF. The DNA for the CDR3 is TGTGCCAGCAGTTTAGGGACATCGAACACCGGGGAGCTGTTTTTT.

This clonotype appeared once. The chain carries TRBV4-1 and TRBJ2-1; 8 bases match TRBD2. The V segment lost 5 bases and the J segment 4 bases; nucleotides outside the gene matches: 10. The germline V gene encodes CDR1 MGHRA and CDR2 YSYEKL. The CDR3 contains 16 residues. CDR3 residues: CASSNGRGGTYNEQFF. CDR3 DNA sequence: TGCGCCAGCAGCAACGGGAGGGGGGGGACTTACAATGAGCAGTTCTTC.

This chain connects TRBV27 to TRBJ2-3, with 11 bases fitting TRBD2. Germline V lookup: CDR1 MNHEY, CDR2 SMNVEV (reference sequence). After removal of 4 bases from V and 5 bases from J, the junction contained 8 bases not matched to a gene. This CDR3 comprises 16 residues. The CDR3 bases are TGTGCCAGCAGTTGGGGGGCTAGCGGGAGGAGAGATACGCAGTATTTT. Amino acids: CASSWGASGRRDTQYF.

In this sample, this clonotype turned up once. This chain connects TRBV12-3 or TRBV12-4 to TRBJ2-2; D perhaps matches TRBD2 (5 bases). There are 15 residues in the CDR3. Deletions cut 2 bases from V and 4 bases from J, with 11 bases between. CDR3 coding DNA: TGTGCCAGCAGTTTACTCCTAGCCGCCACCGGGGAGCTGTTTTTT. Its protein is CASSLLLAATGELFF.

The genes are TRBV6-5 and TRBJ2-7, with D maybe TRBD2 (6 bases). CDR3 length: 15 residues. Per germline, CDR1 MNHEY and CDR2 SVGAGI. Deletions cut 6 bases from V and 2 bases from J, with 17 bases between. The CDR3, as DNA: TGTGCCAGCAGGATAACCGGGGGTGGGACCTACGAGCAGTACTTC. Residues: CASRITGGGTYEQYF.

The chain uses TRBV28 and TRBJ2-4, with 8 bases identical to TRBD1. The CDR3 length is 15 residues. The V segment lost 6 bases and the J segment 1 base; nucleotides outside the gene matches: 5. Germline-derived CDR1 and CDR2 are MDHEN and SYDVKM. The CDR3 loop reads CASSVWTGAKNIQYF. The CDR3 coding sequence is TGTGCCAGCAGCGTTTGGACAGGGGCCAAAAACATTCAGTACTTC.

The chain is built from TRBV7-2 and TRBJ2-7; D may be TRBD2 (5 bases). The J call is doubtful: the DNA matches TRBJ2-4 better. This CDR3 is built from 14 residues. CDR1 and CDR2 from the germline V gene are SGHTA and FQGNSA. This chain's CDR3 is CASSLALGRNIQYF. The CDR3 nucleotides read TGTGCCAGCAGCTTAGCCTTAGGGAGAAACATTCAGTACTTC.

This clonotype appeared a single time. This chain connects TRBV30 to TRBJ2-5; no firm D call. The V end lost 8 bases, the J end lost 11 bases, and 21 bases lay between the germline ends. Germline CDR1 reads GTSNPN; CDR2 reads SVGIG (reference sequence). This CDR3 has 12 residues. This CDR3 reads CAHELQINEQYF. The DNA of the CDR3 is TGTGCCCACGAGCTGCAGATCAATGAGCAGTACTTC.

V and J are TRBV18 and TRBJ1-2; 8 positions agree with TRBD1. This CDR3 region has 15 residues. The germline CDR1 and CDR2 sequences are KGHSH and LQKENI. V shed 5 bases and J 5 bases; nucleotides not matched to a gene: 10. In DNA, the CDR3 is TGTGCCAGCTCATTCTCCTCGGGACAGGTATATGGCTACACCTTC. It specifies CASSFSSGQVYGYTF.

This clonotype was seen only once. A much more abundant neighbour one base away suggests this may be a read error. J is TRBJ2-3 and V is TRBV29-1, with 7 bases that match TRBD1. The CDR3 extends over 13 amino acids. Germline loops: CDR1 SQVTM, CDR2 ANQGSEA. Here the CDR3 DNA reads TGCGGCGTTGAAGCAGACAGGGCAGATACGCAGTATTTT. Protein product: CGVEADRADTQYF.

This clonotype was counted between two and nine times. The rearrangement uses TRBV20-1 and TRBJ1-1; D gene uncertain. The CDR3 spans 13 residues. Germline V gene sequence: CDR1 DFQATT, CDR2 SNEGSKA (reference sequence). Deletions cut 6 bases from V and 1 base from J, with 12 bases between. The CDR3 sequence: CSAPRNQNTEAFF. CDR3 nucleotides: TGCAGTGCACCGAGGAACCAGAACACTGAAGCTTTCTTT.

Many counts were recorded for this clonotype. This sequence joins TRBV6-5 and TRBJ2-3, with D unresolved. The CDR3 length is 14 residues. The V gene lost 7 bases and the J gene lost 5 bases, with 16 bases spanning the gap. Germline V CDR1 and CDR2: MNHEY, SVGAGI. CDR3: CASMYRVNVDTQYF. For the CDR3, the DNA is TGTGCCAGCATGTACCGGGTTAACGTAGATACGCAGTATTTT.

The V and J genes are TRBV2 and TRBJ2-1, with 8 bases fitting TRBD2. CDR1 and CDR2 (germline): SNHLY, FYNNEI. The junction had 10 bases not matched to a gene; V was cut back by 8 bases and J by 7 bases. There are 14 residues in the CDR3. The CDR3 nucleotides read TGTGCCAGCCCGCCCGGGAGGGCGGAGAATGAGCAGTTCTTC. Translated: CASPPGRAENEQFF.

There are a few counts of this clonotype. This sequence joins TRBV11-2 and TRBJ2-3, with 13 positions matching TRBD2. Germline loops: CDR1 SGHAT, CDR2 FQNNGV. CDR3 size: 17 residues. V lost 1 base to trimming and J lost 4 bases; unmatched junction nucleotides: 5. The CDR3 sequence: CASSLGLLAGGADTQYF. Written as DNA, the CDR3 is TGTGCCAGCAGCTTAGGTCTACTAGCGGGAGGGGCAGATACGCAGTATTTT. The whole variable domain, filled in from reference TRBV11-2 and TRBJ2-3, reads EAGVAQSPRYKIIEKRQSVAFWCNPISGHATLYWYQQILGQGPKLLIQFQNNGVVDDSQLPKDRFSAERLKGVDSTLKIQPAKLEDSAVYLCASSLGLLAGGADTQYFGPGTRLTVL.

This chain uses TRBV5-1 with TRBJ1-1, with TRBD1 identical over 8 bases. Germline CDR1 is SGHRS and CDR2 is YFSETQ. The V and J ends lost 7 bases and 12 bases, in that order; junction bases with no gene match: 14. CDR3 length: 13 residues. The CDR3 reads CASHPVGQELPFF. CDR3 DNA sequence: TGCGCCAGCCACCCAGTGGGACAGGAGTTGCCTTTCTTT.

In its sample, this clonotype was seen a few times. The V gene is TRBV6-6, the J gene TRBJ2-4, with a weak D call TRBD2 (5 bases). Germline-derived CDR1 and CDR2 are MNHNY and SVGAGI (reference sequence). Trimming removed 5 bases from V and 15 bases from J, with 17 bases in between. This CDR3 is built from 12 residues. In nucleotides, the CDR3 is TGTGCCAGCAGTATAGGGCCTCAACGGGGGTACTTC. It codes for CASSIGPQRGYF.

This clonotype was counted between two and nine times. The rearrangement links TRBV18 to TRBJ1-6; perhaps TRBD1 as D (5 bases). CDR1 is KGHSH, CDR2 LQKENI, per germline. This CDR3 has 12 amino acids. V lost 4 bases, J lost 9 bases, and 7 bases lay in between. CDR3 nucleotide sequence: TGTGCCAGCTCACGACAGCTTTCACCCCTCCACTTT. It yields the protein CASSRQLSPLHF.

V is TRBV20-1 and J is TRBJ2-7, with D perhaps TRBD1 (5 bases). The CDR3 sequence is 15 residues long. Germline loops: CDR1 DFQATT, CDR2 SNEGSKA (reference sequence). The ends were cut back, 4 bases at V and 2 bases at J, with 18 bases in the middle. The CDR3 coding sequence is TGCAGTGCTACTCGACCCCGACAGTCTCCCTACGAGCAGTACTTC. It translates to CSATRPRQSPYEQYF.

The chain uses TRBV7-2 and TRBJ2-1; the D is unclear. V was shortened by 4 bases and J by 8 bases, with 15 bases between the two germline ends. Germline CDR1 reads SGHTA; CDR2 reads FQGNSA. The CDR3 length is 14 residues. Here the CDR3 DNA reads TGTGCCAGCAGCTCCTCGCTAAGGTCGGATGAGCAGTTCTTC. This sequence encodes CASSSSLRSDEQFF. The whole variable domain, filled in from reference TRBV7-2 and TRBJ2-1, reads GAGVSQSPSNKVTEKGKDVELRCDPISGHTALYWYRQSLGQGLEFLIYFQGNSAPDKSGLPSDRFSAERTGGSVSTLTIQRTQQEDSAVYLCASSSSLRSDEQFFGPGTRLTVL.

Only a few counts were recorded for this clonotype. This chain joins TRBV4-2 and TRBJ2-3, with D perhaps matching TRBD1 (6 bases). The CDR3 runs to 15 residues. Germline V gene sequence: CDR1 LGHNA, CDR2 YNFKEQ. Trimming cost V 5 bases and J 2 bases, with 14 bases left between them. The CDR3 DNA follows: TGTGCCAGCAGCTCCATTGGGGGCGACACAGATACGCAGTATTTT. Its protein is CASSSIGGDTDTQYF.

For this clonotype: This sequence may be a read error, since a much larger clone differs from it by one base. The chain joins TRBV12-3 or TRBV12-4 to TRBJ2-3, with a possible D match to TRBD1 (6 bases). The CDR3 contains 14 residues. Between the trimmed V and J ends, which lost 5 bases and 2 bases, there was a span of 11 bases. The CDR3 here is CASSLRDTTDTQYF. CDR3 in DNA: TGTGCCAGCAGTCTCCGGGACACCACAGATACGCAGTATTTT.

The chain joins TRBV5-1 to TRBJ2-1, with TRBD1 as a possible D gene (6 bases). The CDR3 covers 14 residues. V lost 5 bases and J 7 bases, leaving 16 bases between the germline ends. The germline V gene has CDR1 SGHRS and CDR2 YFSETQ. CDR3 sequence (DNA): TGCGCCAGCAGGAAACAGGGAGAGTCTAATGAGCAGTTCTTC. Residues: CASRKQGESNEQFF.

The CDR3 DNA reads as TGTGCCAGCAGTTTTACGGGGTCACCCCTCCACTTT. Its translation is CASSFTGSPLHF. The chain recombines TRBV28 with TRBJ1-6; no reliable D call. Germline CDR1 and CDR2: MDHEN and SYDVKM. Trimming removed 3 bases from V and 10 bases from J, with 7 bases in between. CDR3 length: 12 residues. The whole variable domain, remainder taken from reference TRBV28 and TRBJ1-6, is DVKVTQSSRYLVKRTGEKVFLECVQDMDHENMFWYRQDPGLGLRLIYFSYDVKMKEKGDIPEGYSVSREKKERFSLILESASTNQTSMYLCASSFTGSPLHFGNGTRLTVT.

The chain combines TRBV7-9 with TRBJ2-1; 9 positions agree with TRBD1. The trim removed 2 bases at V and 5 bases at J, leaving 4 bases unmatched. This CDR3 is 15 amino acids long. Germline lookup yields CDR1 SEHNR and CDR2 FQNEAQ (reference sequence). CDR3 sequence: CASSLYRTGDNEQFF. CDR3 DNA sequence: TGTGCCAGCAGCTTATACCGGACAGGGGACAATGAGCAGTTCTTC.